The text below deals with one TCR beta chain. The sample originates from a study of CD8 T cells in Susac syndrome. RNA amounts of about 0.5 to 1 ug underwent reverse transcription with random hexamers. A single record per CDR3 protein comes from TCRdb applying MiXCR to the immunoSEQ multiplex PCR reads. The data hold tens of thousands of distinct CDR3 sequences, with roughly 95% observed a single time. The TCR comes from a human donor with multiple sclerosis. Input material: CD4+ T cells from PBMCs.

This CDR3 reads CASSLRTSGGKYQETQYF. CDR3 DNA: TGTGCCAGCAGCCTGAGGACTAGCGGGGGCAAGTACCAAGAGACCCAGTACTTC. V is TRBV3-1 and J is TRBJ2-5, with 13 nucleotides matching TRBD2. CDR1 LGHDT and CDR2 YNNKEL come from the germline V gene (reference sequence). This CDR3 comprises 18 residues. With V trimmed by 4 bases and J by 0 bases, 8 bases remained unmatched.